The sequence of this TCR beta chain was determined in a study of T cells in Graves' hyperthyroidism and ophthalmopathy. This clonotype was picked up many times. Antigen specificity is unknown. From RNA transcripts, TCR beta CDR3 regions were amplified. The HTBI primer set was used in a first-round RT-PCR of the TCR CDR3. TCRdb redid the calling of the multiplex PCR reads with MiXCR, one entry per CDR3 protein. The sample has roughly 400,000 distinct CDR3 sequences; roughly 13% are singletons. Study conclusions and caveats: Prediction of ophthalmopathy progression came a median roughly 6.7 months pre-onset.

The sample taken for sequencing was blood. The receptor's source is a man aged 45 to 65 with Graves' ophthalmopathy.

CDR3 amino acids: CASSLSPAADTDTQYF. In DNA form, the CDR3 reads TGCGCCAGCAGCTTGTCGCCAGCGGCAGACACAGATACGCAGTATTTT. The chain carries TRBV5-1 and TRBJ2-3; TRBD2 is a possible D gene (5 bases). Per the germline V gene, CDR1 is SGHRS and CDR2 is YFSETQ. Trimming took 1 base from V and 2 from J, leaving 14 bases between them. CDR3 length equals 16 residues.